This record covers a single T cell receptor (beta chain). As yet, its antigen is unknown. This record belongs to a study of molecular identifiers for immune sequencing clone quantification. Study observations and caveats: One cell's worth of spiked Jurkat TCR RNA was reportedly detectable among approximately 980,000 naive cells. Clones that had above 20 RNA copies took up over 99% of effector molecules but under 1% in naive cells.

Germline loops: CDR1 MDHEN, CDR2 SYDVKM. The V end was cut by 3 bases, the J end by 3 bases, with 9 bases between. The CDR3 spans 14 residues. CD8+CD4-CCR7+CD45RA+ cells were sorted as naive CD8 T cells. The authors built bulk TCR libraries by previously described methods with listed TCR primers. MiXCR, run by TCRdb on the PCR reads, gives a single entry per CDR3 protein. The sample lists about 640,000 distinct CDR3 sequences, nearly 20% seen once, with roughly 0.9% in the top ten. This chain joins TRBV28 and TRBJ1-3; no clear D gene. The sample consisted of naive CD8+ T cells from blood, with Jurkat cell RNA spiked in. This sample's subset: FACS-sorted CD8+CD4-CCR7+CD45RA+ naive T cells. The sequence was obtained from a human donor in good health. Some libraries in this study had Jurkat cell RNA spiked in. CDR3 bases: TGTGCCAGCAGTTTCATGGGCCTTGGAAACACCATATATTTT. This translates into CASSFMGLGNTIYF.